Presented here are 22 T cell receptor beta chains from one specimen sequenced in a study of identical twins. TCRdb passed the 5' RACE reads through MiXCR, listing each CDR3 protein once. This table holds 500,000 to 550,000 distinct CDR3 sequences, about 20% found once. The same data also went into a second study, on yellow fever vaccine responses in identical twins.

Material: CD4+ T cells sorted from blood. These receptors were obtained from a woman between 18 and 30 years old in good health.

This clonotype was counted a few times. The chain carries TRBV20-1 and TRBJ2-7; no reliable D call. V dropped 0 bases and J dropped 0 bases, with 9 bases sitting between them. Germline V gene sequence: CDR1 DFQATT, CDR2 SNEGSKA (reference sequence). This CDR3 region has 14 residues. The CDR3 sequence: CSARDLTHSYEQYF. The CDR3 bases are TGCAGTGCTAGAGATTTAACTCACTCCTACGAGCAGTACTTC.

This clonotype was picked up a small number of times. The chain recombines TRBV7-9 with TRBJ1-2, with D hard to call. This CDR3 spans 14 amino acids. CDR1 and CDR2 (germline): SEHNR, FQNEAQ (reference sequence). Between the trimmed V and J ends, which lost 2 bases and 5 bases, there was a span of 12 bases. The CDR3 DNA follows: TGTGCCAGCAGCTTAAGACCGATGAGTTATGGCTACACCTTC. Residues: CASSLRPMSYGYTF.

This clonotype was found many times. CDR3 region: CSARESTDTQYF. The CDR3 DNA reads TGCAGTGCTAGGGAGAGCACAGATACGCAGTATTTT. The chain uses TRBV20-1 and TRBJ2-3, with unresolved D. Trimming cost V 3 bases and J 0 bases, with 4 bases left between them. The CDR3 covers 12 residues. CDR1 is DFQATT, CDR2 SNEGSKA, per germline (reference sequence).

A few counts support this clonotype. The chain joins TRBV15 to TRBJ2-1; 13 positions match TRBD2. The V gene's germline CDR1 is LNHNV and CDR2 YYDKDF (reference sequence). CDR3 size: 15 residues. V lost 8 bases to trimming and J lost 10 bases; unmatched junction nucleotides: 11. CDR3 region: CATAGIGLAGEEQFF. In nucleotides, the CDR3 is TGTGCCACCGCCGGAATCGGACTAGCGGGAGAGGAGCAGTTCTTC.

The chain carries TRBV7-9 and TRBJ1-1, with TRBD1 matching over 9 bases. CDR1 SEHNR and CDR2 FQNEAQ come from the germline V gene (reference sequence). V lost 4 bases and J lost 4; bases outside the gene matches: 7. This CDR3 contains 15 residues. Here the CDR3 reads CASSYHRGRGTEAFF. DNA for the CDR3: TGTGCCAGCAGCTACCACAGGGGGCGCGGCACTGAAGCTTTCTTT.

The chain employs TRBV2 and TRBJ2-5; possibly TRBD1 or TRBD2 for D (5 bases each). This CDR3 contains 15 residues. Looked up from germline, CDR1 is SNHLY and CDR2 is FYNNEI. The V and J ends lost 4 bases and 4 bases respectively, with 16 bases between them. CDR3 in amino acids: CASSAGTGKVETQYF. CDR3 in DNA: TGTGCCAGCAGTGCCGGGACGGGAAAAGTAGAGACCCAGTACTTC.

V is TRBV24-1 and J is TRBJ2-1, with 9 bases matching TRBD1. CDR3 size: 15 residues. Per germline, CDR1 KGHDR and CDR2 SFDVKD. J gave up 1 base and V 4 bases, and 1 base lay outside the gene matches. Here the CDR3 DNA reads TGTGCCACCAGTGACGGACAGGGGTCCTACAATGAGCAGTTCTTC. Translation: CATSDGQGSYNEQFF.

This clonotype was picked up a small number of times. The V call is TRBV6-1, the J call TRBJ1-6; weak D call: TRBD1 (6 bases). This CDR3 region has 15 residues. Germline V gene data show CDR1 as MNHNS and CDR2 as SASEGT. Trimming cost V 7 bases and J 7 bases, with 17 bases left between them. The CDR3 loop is CASKKGGAENSPLHF. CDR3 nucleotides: TGTGCCAGCAAAAAGGGGGGGGCCGAAAATTCACCCCTCCACTTT.

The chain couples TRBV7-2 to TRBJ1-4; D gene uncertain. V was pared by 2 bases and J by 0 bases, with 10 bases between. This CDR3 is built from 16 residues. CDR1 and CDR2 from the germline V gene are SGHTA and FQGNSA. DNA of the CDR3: TGTGCCAGCAGCTTAAATCCCAAAGCAACTAATGAAAAACTGTTTTTT. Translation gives CASSLNPKATNEKLFF. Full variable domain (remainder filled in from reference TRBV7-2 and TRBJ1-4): GAGVSQSPSNKVTEKGKDVELRCDPISGHTALYWYRQSLGQGLEFLIYFQGNSAPDKSGLPSDRFSAERTGGSVSTLTIQRTQQEDSAVYLCASSLNPKATNEKLFFGSGTQLSVL.

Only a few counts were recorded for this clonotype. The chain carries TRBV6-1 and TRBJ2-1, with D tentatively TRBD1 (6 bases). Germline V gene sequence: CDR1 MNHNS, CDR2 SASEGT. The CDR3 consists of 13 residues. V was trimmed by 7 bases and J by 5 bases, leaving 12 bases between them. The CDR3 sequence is CASTRQGNNEQFF. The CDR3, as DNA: TGTGCCAGCACCCGTCAGGGGAACAATGAGCAGTTCTTC.

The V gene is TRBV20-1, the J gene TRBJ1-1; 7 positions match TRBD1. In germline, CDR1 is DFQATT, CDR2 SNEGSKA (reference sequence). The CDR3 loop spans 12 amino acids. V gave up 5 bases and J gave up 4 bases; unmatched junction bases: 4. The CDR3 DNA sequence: TGCAGTGCTGACAGGGTTGGCACTGAAGCTTTCTTT. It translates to CSADRVGTEAFF.

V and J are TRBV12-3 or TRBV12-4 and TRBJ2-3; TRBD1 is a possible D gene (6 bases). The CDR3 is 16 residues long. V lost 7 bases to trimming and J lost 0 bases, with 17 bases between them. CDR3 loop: CASTEGGPISTDTQYF. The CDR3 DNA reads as TGTGCCAGCACGGAAGGGGGACCCATTAGCACAGATACGCAGTATTTT.

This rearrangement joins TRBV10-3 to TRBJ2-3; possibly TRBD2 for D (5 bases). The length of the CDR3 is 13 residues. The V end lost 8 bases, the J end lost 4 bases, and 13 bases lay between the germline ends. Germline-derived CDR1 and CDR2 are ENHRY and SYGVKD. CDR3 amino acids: CAISTSMPDTQYF. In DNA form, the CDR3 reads TGTGCCATCTCCACTAGTATGCCAGATACGCAGTATTTT.

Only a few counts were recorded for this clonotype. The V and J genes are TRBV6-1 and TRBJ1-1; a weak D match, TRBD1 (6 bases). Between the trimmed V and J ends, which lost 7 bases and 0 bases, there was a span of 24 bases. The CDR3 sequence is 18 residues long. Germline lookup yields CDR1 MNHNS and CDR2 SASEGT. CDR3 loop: CASTEVGGAGEMNTEAFF. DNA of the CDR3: TGTGCCAGCACCGAGGTGGGGGGCGCCGGGGAGATGAACACTGAAGCTTTCTTT.

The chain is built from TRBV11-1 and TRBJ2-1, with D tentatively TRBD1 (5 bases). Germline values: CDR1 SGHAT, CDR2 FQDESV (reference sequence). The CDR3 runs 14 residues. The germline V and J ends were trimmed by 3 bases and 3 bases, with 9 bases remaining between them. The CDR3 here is CASSLGRVYNEQFF. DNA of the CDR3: TGTGCCAGCAGCTTGGGCAGGGTCTACAATGAGCAGTTCTTC.

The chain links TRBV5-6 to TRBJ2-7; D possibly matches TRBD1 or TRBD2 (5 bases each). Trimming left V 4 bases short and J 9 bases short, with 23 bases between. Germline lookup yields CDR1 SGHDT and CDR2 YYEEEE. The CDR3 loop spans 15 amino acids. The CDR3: CASSLGTPLDIPQYV. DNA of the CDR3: TGTGCCAGCAGCCTTGGGACCCCACTTGATATACCGCAGTACGTC.

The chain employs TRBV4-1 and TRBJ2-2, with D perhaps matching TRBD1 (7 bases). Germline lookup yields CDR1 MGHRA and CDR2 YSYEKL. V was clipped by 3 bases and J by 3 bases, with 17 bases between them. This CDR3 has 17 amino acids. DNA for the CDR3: TGCGCCAGCAGCCACCGTTGGAGGGGGCAAGACACCGGGGAGCTGTTTTTT. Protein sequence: CASSHRWRGQDTGELFF.

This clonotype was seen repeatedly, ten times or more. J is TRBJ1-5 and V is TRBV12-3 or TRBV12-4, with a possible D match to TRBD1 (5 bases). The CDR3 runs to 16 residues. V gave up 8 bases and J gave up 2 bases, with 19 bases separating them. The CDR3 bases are TGTGCCAGCTGTTCGCAGGGTGGAGTAGGCAATCAGCCCCAGCATTTT. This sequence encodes CASCSQGGVGNQPQHF.

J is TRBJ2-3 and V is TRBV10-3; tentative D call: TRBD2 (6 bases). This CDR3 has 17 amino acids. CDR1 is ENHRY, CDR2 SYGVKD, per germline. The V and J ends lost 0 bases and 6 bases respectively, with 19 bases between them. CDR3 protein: CAISESKISGAFDTQYF. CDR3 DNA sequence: TGTGCCATCAGTGAGTCGAAAATTAGCGGAGCGTTTGATACGCAGTATTTT.

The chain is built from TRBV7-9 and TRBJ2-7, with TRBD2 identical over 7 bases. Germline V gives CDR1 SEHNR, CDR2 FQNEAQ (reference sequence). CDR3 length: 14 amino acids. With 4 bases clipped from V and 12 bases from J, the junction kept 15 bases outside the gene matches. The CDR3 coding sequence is TGTGCCAGCAGCTCGGCGGGGGAGTTACGGAAGTTGTACGTC. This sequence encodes CASSSAGELRKLYV.

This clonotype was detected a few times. CDR3 nucleotides: TGTGCCAGCAGCAAGGAGGGACTAGCGGGCCCACAGGAGACCCAGTACTTC. This codes for CASSKEGLAGPQETQYF. V gene TRBV5-8 combines with J gene TRBJ2-5; 12 bases align to TRBD2. Germline V gene data show CDR1 as SGHTS and CDR2 as YDEGEE. Germline trimming cut 4 bases from V and 5 bases from J; bases unmatched to any gene: 12. The CDR3 totals 17 residues.

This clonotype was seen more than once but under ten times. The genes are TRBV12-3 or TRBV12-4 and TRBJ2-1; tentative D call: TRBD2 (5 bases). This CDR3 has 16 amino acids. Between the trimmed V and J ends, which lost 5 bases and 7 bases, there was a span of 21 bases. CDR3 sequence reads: CASSRSERAGKNEQFF. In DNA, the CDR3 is TGTGCCAGCAGTAGGTCGGAGAGGGCCGGAAAGAATGAGCAGTTCTTC.